The subject of this entry is one T cell receptor (beta chain). Trimming took 3 bases from V and 7 from J, leaving 13 bases between them. The CDR3 totals 14 residues. From germline, CDR1 is MDHEN and CDR2 SYDVKM. Original data processing: Estimation of nucleated cell counts was performed using reference gene primer amplification. TCRdb's copy holds only in-frame clones and misses some; the assay was immunoSEQ multiplex PCR. V and J calls and clone size come straight from that table; D and trimming were deduced from the DNA. The repertoire holds 250,000 to 350,000 clones, with around 87% as singletons. The entry originates in a study of blood T cell repertoires in COVID-19. At the level of the study: COVID-19 samples from acute and convalescent phases originated in the United States, Italy and Spain. T cells, B-cell-depleted T cells, or PBMCs supplied cDNA or gDNA.

The clonotype comes from a woman between 50 and 59 years old who had recovered from COVID-19. Sequenced: peripheral blood. V usage is TRBV28 and J usage is TRBJ1-5; D is possibly TRBD1 (5 bases). CDR3 loop: CASSFILRGQPQHF. The CDR3 DNA reads TGTGCCAGCAGTTTTATATTGCGGGGGCAGCCCCAGCATTTT.